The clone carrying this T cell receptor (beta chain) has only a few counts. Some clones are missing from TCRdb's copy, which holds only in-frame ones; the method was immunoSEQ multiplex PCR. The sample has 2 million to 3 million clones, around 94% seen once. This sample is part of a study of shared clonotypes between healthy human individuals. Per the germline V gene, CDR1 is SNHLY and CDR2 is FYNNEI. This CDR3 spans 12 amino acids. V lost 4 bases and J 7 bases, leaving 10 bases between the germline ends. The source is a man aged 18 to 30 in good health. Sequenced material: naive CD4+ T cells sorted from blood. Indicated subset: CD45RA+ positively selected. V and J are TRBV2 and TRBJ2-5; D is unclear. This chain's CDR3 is CASSVVRMTQYF. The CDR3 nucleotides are TGTGCCAGCAGTGTGGTCAGGATGACCCAGTACTTC.